Shown below are 9 T cell receptor beta chains from a single sample sequenced in a study of blood T cell repertoires in COVID-19. The method was immunoSEQ multiplex PCR; TCRdb's version includes in-frame clones alone and lacks a portion of them. This table holds about 69,000 clones, about 90% found once. Sequencing was carried out using peripheral blood. These receptors came from a man aged 45-65 years with acute or convalescent COVID-19.

The rearrangement uses TRBV28 and TRBJ2-3, with 14 bases matching TRBD2. CDR1 and CDR2 (germline): MDHEN, SYDVKM. This CDR3 is 17 amino acids long. Trimming took 6 bases from V and 3 from J; bases not matched to a gene: 8. CDR3 DNA: TGTGCCAGCAGCCCACGACTAGCGGGAGGGCCTACAGATACGCAGTATTTT. Translation gives CASSPRLAGGPTDTQYF.

The CDR3 spells CASLPGQGILAKNIQYF. The CDR3 nucleotides are TGTGCCAGTTTACCGGGACAGGGGATACTAGCCAAAAACATTCAGTACTTC. This chain joins TRBV2 and TRBJ2-4; 10 nucleotides line up with TRBD1. CDR1 is SNHLY and CDR2 is FYNNEI in the germline V gene. The CDR3 loop spans 17 amino acids. V lost 9 bases, J lost 0 bases, and 11 bases stayed unmatched.

The chain employs TRBV3-1 (or the pseudogene TRBV3-2) and TRBJ1-1; no reliable D call. The CDR3 contains 13 residues. V shed 4 bases and J shed 3 bases, with 9 bases lying between them. The V gene's germline CDR1 is LGHDT and CDR2 YNNKEL (reference sequence). CDR3 sequence (DNA): TGTGCCAGCAGCCTCACCCGAGACACTGAAGCTTTCTTT. Amino acids: CASSLTRDTEAFF.

This chain joins TRBV27 and TRBJ2-5, with D uncertain. Germline CDR1 is MNHEY and CDR2 is SMNVEV (reference sequence). V lost 7 bases and J lost 2, with 5 bases in between. The CDR3 spans 11 residues. CDR3 sequence reads: CASNVQETQYF. CDR3 bases: TGTGCCAGCAATGTACAAGAGACCCAGTACTTC.

The chain has TRBV9 and TRBJ2-1; 13 bases match TRBD2. V lost 6 bases and J lost 4; bases outside the gene matches: 4. Germline V gene sequence: CDR1 SGDLS, CDR2 YYNGEE. CDR3 length: 15 amino acids. CDR3 coding DNA: TGTGCCAGCACCGAGGGACTAGCGGGGTACAATGAGCAGTTCTTC. Its protein is CASTEGLAGYNEQFF.

The chain combines TRBV19 with TRBJ1-5; TRBD1 matches at 7 bases. This CDR3 is built from 15 residues. Trimming at V came to 5 bases and at J to 1 base, leaving 5 bases not matched to a gene. CDR1 and CDR2 (germline): LNHDA, SQIVND (reference sequence). The CDR3: CASSSGRGSNQPQHF. Here the CDR3 DNA reads TGTGCCAGTAGTTCGGGCAGGGGGAGCAATCAGCCCCAGCATTTT.

Only one count was recorded for this clone. This chain links TRBV6-6 with TRBJ2-7, with 7 bases aligning to TRBD1. Unmatched junction bases numbered 4, after V lost 6 bases and J lost 2 bases. CDR1 and CDR2 from the germline V gene are MNHNY and SVGAGI (reference sequence). The CDR3 length is 13 residues. In DNA, the CDR3 is TGTGCCAGCAGCAGGGACAGAACCTACGAGCAGTACTTC. Its translation: CASSRDRTYEQYF.

The genes are TRBV30 and TRBJ2-1; TRBD1 agrees at 10 bases. Trimming cost V 2 bases and J 7 bases; bases outside gene matches: 5. Germline V CDR1 and CDR2: GTSNPN, SVGIG (reference sequence). This CDR3 is built from 14 residues. The CDR3 region is CAWSRDRGMNEQFF. The DNA of the CDR3 is TGTGCCTGGAGTCGGGACAGGGGTATGAATGAGCAGTTCTTC.

The chain employs TRBV6-5 and TRBJ1-5; D gene uncertain. V was shortened by 4 bases and J by 2 bases, with 6 bases between the two germline ends. Germline CDR1 is MNHEY and CDR2 is SVGAGI. CDR3 size: 13 residues. This chain's CDR3 is CASSFGGNQPQHF. The CDR3 DNA reads as TGTGCCAGCAGTTTCGGAGGCAATCAGCCCCAGCATTTT.